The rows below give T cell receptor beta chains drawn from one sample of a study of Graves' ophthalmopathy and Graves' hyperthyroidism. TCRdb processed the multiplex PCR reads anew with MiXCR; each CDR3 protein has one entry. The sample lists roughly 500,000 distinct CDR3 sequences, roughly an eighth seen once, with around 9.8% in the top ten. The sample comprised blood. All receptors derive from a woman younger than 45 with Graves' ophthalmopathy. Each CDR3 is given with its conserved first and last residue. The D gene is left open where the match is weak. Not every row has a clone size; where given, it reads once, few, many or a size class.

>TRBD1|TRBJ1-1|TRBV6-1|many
TGTGCCAGCACTCCGACAGGGGGGGCCACTGAAGCTTTCTTT
CASTPTGGATEAFF
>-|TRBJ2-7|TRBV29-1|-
TGCAGCGTTCTCCCCATGGCCTCCTACGAGCAGTACTTC
CSVLPMASYEQYF
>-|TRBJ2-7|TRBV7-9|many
TGTGCCAGCACCCCCCCCGGAGGAGGGGCCTACGAGCAGTACTTC
CASTPPGGGAYEQYF
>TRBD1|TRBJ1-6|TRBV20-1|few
TGCAGTGCCTGGAGTGACAGGGTCGGTTCACCCCTCCACTTT
CSAWSDRVGSPLHF
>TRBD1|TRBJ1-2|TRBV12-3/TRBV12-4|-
TGTGCCAGCAGTTTTACAGGGGCGGATGGCTACACCTTC
CASSFTGADGYTF
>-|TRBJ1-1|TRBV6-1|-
TGTGCCACTTGGGGATACACTGAAGCTTTCTTT
CATWGYTEAFF
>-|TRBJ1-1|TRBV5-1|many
TGCGCCAGCAAGCTTGGCGGGGACACTGAAGCTTTCTTT
CASKLGGDTEAFF
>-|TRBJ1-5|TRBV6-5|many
TGTGCCAGCAGTTACTCGAACCCGGGCAGGGGTGTTCAGCCCCAGCATTTT
CASSYSNPGRGVQPQHF
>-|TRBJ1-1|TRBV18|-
TGTGCCAGCTCACCGACCTCAGACAGTCGCGGGGCAGGCTCTGAAGCTTTCTTT
CASSPTSDSRGAGSEAFF
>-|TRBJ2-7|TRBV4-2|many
TGTGCCAGCAGCCCCGATAGCGACTACGAGCAGTACTTC
CASSPDSDYEQYF
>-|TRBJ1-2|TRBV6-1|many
TGTGCCAGCAGTGAAGCGGGGGGCCTGGACGGTAACTATGGCTACACCTTC
CASSEAGGLDGNYGYTF
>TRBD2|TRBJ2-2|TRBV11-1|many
TGTGCCAGCAGCTTGGGACTAGCAACCGGGGAGCTGTTTTTT
CASSLGLATGELFF
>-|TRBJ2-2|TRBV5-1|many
TGCGCCAGCAGCTCAATGAAGGGCCCCACCGGGGAGCTGTTTTTT
CASSSMKGPTGELFF
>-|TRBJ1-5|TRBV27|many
TGTGCCAGCAGTTGGGACGGATATAGCAATCAGCCCCAGCATTTT
CASSWDGYSNQPQHF
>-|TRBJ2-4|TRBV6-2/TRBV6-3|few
TGTGCCAGCAGTCCGGGAAGAGCCAAAAACATTCAGTACTTC
CASSPGRAKNIQYF
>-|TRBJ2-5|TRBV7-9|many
TGTGCCAGCAGCTCCAGGGCCGGTGTGGAGACCCAGTACTTC
CASSSRAGVETQYF
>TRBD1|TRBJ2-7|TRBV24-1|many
TGTGCCACCAGTGATGGGACAGGGTACCACGAGCAGTACTTC
CATSDGTGYHEQYF
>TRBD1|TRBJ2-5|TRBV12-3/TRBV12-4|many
TGTGCCAGCAGTTTAAGCAGGGGGTATCAAGAGACCCAGTACTTC
CASSLSRGYQETQYF
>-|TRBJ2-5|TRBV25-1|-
TGTGCCAGCAGCCCCCTGGGGGGGGGCGACGGGACCCAGTACTTC
CASSPLGGGDGTQYF
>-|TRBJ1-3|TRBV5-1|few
TGCGCCAGCAGCTTCGAAGCTCCGAGGGCTGGAAACACCATATATTTT
CASSFEAPRAGNTIYF
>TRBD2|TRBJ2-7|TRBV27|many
TGTGCCAGCAGTACCGTGGCGGGGGCCTACGAGCAGTACTTC
CASSTVAGAYEQYF
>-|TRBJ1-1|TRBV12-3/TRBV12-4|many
TGTGCCAGCAGTTTAATTTGGAGACAGAACACTGAAGCTTTCTTT
CASSLIWRQNTEAFF
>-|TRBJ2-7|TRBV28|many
TGTGCCAGCAGAGAGGGGCAAAGATACGAGCAGTACTTC
CASREGQRYEQYF
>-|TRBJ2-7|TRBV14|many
TGTGCCAGCAGCCCTGCGACATATTCCTACGAGCAGTACTTC
CASSPATYSYEQYF
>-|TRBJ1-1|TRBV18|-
TGTGCCAGCTCCTATGGGGGGGCAAGGAACACTGAAGCTTTCTTT
CASSYGGARNTEAFF
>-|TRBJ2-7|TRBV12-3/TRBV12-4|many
TGTGCCAGCAGTTTCGGTCGGGTGGGTCTGGCCAACTACGAGCAGTACTTC
CASSFGRVGLANYEQYF
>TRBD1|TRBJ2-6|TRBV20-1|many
TGCAGTGCTCCGCGTACCGGGACAGGGCCCCGTGGGGCCAACGTCCTGACTTTC
CSAPRTGTGPRGANVLTF
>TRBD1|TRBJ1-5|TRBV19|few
TGTGCCAGTAGTGGGGACAGGGACAGGCCCCAGCATTTT
CASSGDRDRPQHF
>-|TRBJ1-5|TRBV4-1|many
TGCGCCAGCAGCCAACAGGTGGGCAATCAGCCCCAGCATTTT
CASSQQVGNQPQHF
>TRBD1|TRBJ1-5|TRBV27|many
TGTGCCACCAGACAGGGGTTGGGCAATCAGCCCCAGCATTTT
CATRQGLGNQPQHF
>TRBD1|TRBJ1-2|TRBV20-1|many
TGCAGTGCTAGAGATGGGGGCAGGGGGAATGATGGCTACACCTTC
CSARDGGRGNDGYTF
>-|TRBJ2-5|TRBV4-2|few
TGTGCCAGCAGCCAAGAACAAGGGTTCTGGGAGACCCAGTACTTC
CASSQEQGFWETQYF
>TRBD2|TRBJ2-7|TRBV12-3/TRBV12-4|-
TGTGCCAGCAGCAGACGTGGGAGGGACGAGCAGTACTTC
CASSRRGRDEQYF
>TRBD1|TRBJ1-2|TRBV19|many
TGTGCCAGTAGTTGGACAGGGAGGTTGCCGGGCTACACCTTC
CASSWTGRLPGYTF
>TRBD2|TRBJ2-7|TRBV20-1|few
TGCAGTGCTAGTACTAGCGGGGGGGCCCCCTACGAGCAGTACTTC
CSASTSGGAPYEQYF
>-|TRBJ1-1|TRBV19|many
TGTGCCAGTAGTATTTACCTGAACACTGAAGCTTTCTTT
CASSIYLNTEAFF
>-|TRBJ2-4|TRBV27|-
TGTGCCAGCAGTTCACTACATGGATGGGACATTCAGTACTTC
CASSSLHGWDIQYF
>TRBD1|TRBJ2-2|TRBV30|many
TGTGCCTGGAGTGGTCCAGGGGGAACCGGGGAGCTGTTTTTT
CAWSGPGGTGELFF
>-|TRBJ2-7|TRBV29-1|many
TGCAGCGTTCTGGCCGGCCAGACCTACGAGCAGTACTTC
CSVLAGQTYEQYF